This entry concerns a single T cell receptor (beta chain). The antigen remains unidentified. TCRdb re-called the reads through MiXCR, storing one row per CDR3 protein. The table shows 200,000 to 250,000 distinct CDR3 sequences, with about 40% occurring only once. This CDR3 is 12 amino acids long. CDR1 and CDR2 from the germline V gene are MNHEY and SMNVEV (reference sequence). V trimming: 9 bases; J trimming: 5 bases; junction bases outside the gene matches: 5. This sample is part of a study of T cell repertoires in cytomegalovirus infection. Study as a whole: Selected CMV epitopes included recently identified HLA-C-restricted ones as well as well-studied HLA-B-restricted ones. TCR beta signatures that were public indicated CMV infection and matching HLA type. Study-level findings and limits: Carriers of CMV plus the relevant HLA were identified by cumulative public TCR beta family frequency.

The clonotype originates from a human donor in good health (CMV status not recorded). Some clones in this sample may be carry-over from other donors' samples. The material was CD8+ T cells from cultured PBMCs, obtained from culture after CMV antigen stimulation. The chain carries TRBV27 and TRBJ2-5, with 8 bases fitting TRBD2. CDR3 sequence: CASAASGETQYF. For the CDR3, the DNA is TGTGCCAGTGCGGCTAGCGGGGAGACCCAGTACTTC.